This TCR beta chain is drawn from a study of post-analysis software for immune sequencing data. Study information: The cohort encompassed relapsing-remitting, secondary progressive and progressive-relapsing multiple sclerosis disease courses.

Built from TCR beta cDNA, the libraries had unique molecular identifiers in them. The source material, about 0.9 to 11 million T cells, gave rise to roughly 500,000 cDNA molecules. Using its own MiXCR run on the PCR reads, TCRdb lists one record per CDR3 protein. The sample has 650,000 to 850,000 distinct CDR3 sequences, about 43% seen once; the top ten hold roughly 5.2%. Trimming cost V 4 bases and J 3 bases, with 7 bases left between them. Germline V gene lookup returns CDR1 MNHNS and CDR2 SASEGT. This CDR3 region has 14 residues. This clonotype was detected many times. The antigen is undetermined. Study-level findings and limits: Roughly 5 TRBV segments were significantly more frequent in patients than in controls. TRBV5-6, TRBV5-1 and TRBV20-1 were among these segments. Compared with controls, patients showed significantly lower normalized Chao1 diversity. Samples from a shared batch, those prepared together, strongly co-clustered by F measure.

The J gene is TRBJ2-6, the V gene TRBV6-1; either TRBD1 or TRBD2 may supply D (5 bases each). This receptor was taken from a girl under 18 with multiple sclerosis. Sequenced sample: blood. The CDR3 DNA reads TGTGCCAGCAGTGGAGGGGATGGGGCCAACGTCCTGACTTTC. Encoded protein: CASSGGDGANVLTF.